This T cell receptor beta chain derives from a study of blood T cells in healthy people across ages. Study findings and constraints: More naive CD4+ cells and higher diversity were found in long-lived than in aged donors.

Every donor provided 7.5 to 10 milliliters of peripheral blood. Samples had at least 6.5 million PBMCs isolated from them. V was pared by 0 bases and J by 1 base, with 13 bases between. Germline V CDR1 and CDR2: SGDLS, YYNGEE. The CDR3 spans 16 residues. Details on this clonotype: Its specificity is unknown.

Primers used in a second PCR of roughly 6 to 12 cycles were a sample-barcoded 5' primer and a J-beta primer mix. One entry per CDR3 protein, called by TCRdb with MiXCR from the 5' RACE reads. The repertoire holds hundreds of thousands of distinct CDR3 sequences, with 45% to 50% as singletons. The TCR sequence derives from an older woman in good health. The material sequenced was blood. The V call is TRBV9, the J call TRBJ1-1; weak D call: TRBD1 (5 bases). The CDR3 nucleotides are TGTGCCAGCAGCGTAGCTGCGGACACCCGGAACACTGAAGCTTTCTTT. Translation: CASSVAADTRNTEAFF.